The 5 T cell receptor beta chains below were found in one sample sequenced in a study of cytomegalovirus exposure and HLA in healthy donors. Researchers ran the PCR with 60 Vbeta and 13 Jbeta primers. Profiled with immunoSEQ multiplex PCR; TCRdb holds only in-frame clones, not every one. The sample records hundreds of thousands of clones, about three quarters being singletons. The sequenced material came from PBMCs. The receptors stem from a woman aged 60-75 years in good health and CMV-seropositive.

Here the CDR3 reads CAISEGRLDTQYF. The CDR3 DNA is TGTGCCATCAGTGAGGGGCGATTAGATACGCAGTATTTT. This rearrangement joins TRBV10-3 to TRBJ2-3, with D unclear. CDR1 ENHRY and CDR2 SYGVKD come from the germline V gene. CDR3 length: 13 amino acids. Trimming shortened V by 2 bases and J by 5 bases, and 8 bases separated the two germline ends.

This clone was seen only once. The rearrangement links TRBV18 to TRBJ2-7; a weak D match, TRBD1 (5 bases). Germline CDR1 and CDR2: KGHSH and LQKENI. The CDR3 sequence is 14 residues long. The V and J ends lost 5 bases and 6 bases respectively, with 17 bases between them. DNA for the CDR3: TGTGCCAGCTCATCCACGTTCAGGGAAGCCGAGCAGTACTTC. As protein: CASSSTFREAEQYF.

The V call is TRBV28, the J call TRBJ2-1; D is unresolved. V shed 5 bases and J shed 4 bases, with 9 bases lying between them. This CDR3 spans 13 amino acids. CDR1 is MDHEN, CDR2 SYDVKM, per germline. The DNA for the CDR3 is TGTGCCAGCAGTCGAACGGGTTACAATGAGCAGTTCTTC. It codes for CASSRTGYNEQFF.

In nucleotides, the CDR3 is TGTGCCAGCAGCCGCACAGGAATCGGGGAAAAACTGTTTTTT. This encodes CASSRTGIGEKLFF. V usage is TRBV14 and J usage is TRBJ1-4; D possibly corresponds to TRBD1 (5 bases). The CDR3 has 14 residues. Germline V CDR1 and CDR2: SGHDN, FVKESK. V was pared by 4 bases and J by 8 bases, with 14 bases between.

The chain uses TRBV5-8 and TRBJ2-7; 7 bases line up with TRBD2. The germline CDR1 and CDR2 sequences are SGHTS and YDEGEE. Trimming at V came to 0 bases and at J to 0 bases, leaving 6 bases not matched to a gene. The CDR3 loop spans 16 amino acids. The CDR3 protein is CASSLDRGVLSYEQYF. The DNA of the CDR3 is TGTGCCAGCAGCTTGGATCGGGGGGTGCTCTCCTACGAGCAGTACTTC.